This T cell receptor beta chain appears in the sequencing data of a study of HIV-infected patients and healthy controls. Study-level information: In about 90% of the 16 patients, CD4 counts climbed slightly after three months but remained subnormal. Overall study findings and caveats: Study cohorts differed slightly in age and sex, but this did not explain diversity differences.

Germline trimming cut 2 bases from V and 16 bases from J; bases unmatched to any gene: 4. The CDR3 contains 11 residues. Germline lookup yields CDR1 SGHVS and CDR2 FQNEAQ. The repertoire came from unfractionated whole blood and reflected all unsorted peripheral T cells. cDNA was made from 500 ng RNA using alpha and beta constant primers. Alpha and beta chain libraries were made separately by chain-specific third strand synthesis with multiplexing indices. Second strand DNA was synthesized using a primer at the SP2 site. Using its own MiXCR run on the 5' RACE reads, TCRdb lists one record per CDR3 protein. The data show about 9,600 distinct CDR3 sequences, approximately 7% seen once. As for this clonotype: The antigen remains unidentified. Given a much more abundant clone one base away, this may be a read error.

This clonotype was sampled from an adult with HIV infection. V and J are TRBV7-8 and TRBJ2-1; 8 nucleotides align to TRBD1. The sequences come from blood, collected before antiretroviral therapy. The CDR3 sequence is CASSLWDRRFF. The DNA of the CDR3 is TGTGCCAGCAGCTTATGGGACAGGCGATTCTTC. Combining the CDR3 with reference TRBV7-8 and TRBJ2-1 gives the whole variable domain GAGVSQSPRYKVAKRGQDVALRCDPISGHVSLFWYQQALGQGPEFLTYFQNEAQLDKSGLPSDRFFAERPEGSVSTLKIQRTQQEDSAVYLCASSLWDRRFFGPGTRLTVL.